This T cell receptor (beta chain) was captured in a study of human T cells and chemical hapten exposure. Library preparation tagged each individual cDNA molecule with a unique molecular identifier. TCRdb re-called the RACE reads with MiXCR, one entry per CDR3 protein. The table includes 110,000 or so distinct CDR3 sequences, about a tenth detected once. In germline, CDR1 is SQVTM, CDR2 ANQGSEA. The CDR3 contains 13 residues. V was pared by 6 bases and J by 6 bases, with 10 bases of the junction left unmatched. Time point defined: patch test 2, 6 weeks after DPC sensitization. Treatment in this sample: therapeutic diphenylcyclopropenone sensitization with weekly scalp DPC. This clonotype was picked up many times.

The sequences come from whole blood, collected in connection with sensitization to the hapten diphenylcyclopropenone (DPC). This chain connects TRBV29-1 to TRBJ1-2; 7 positions match TRBD1. The origin of this receptor is a woman aged 40 to 55 with alopecia areata. Some clones in this sample may be carry-over from other donors' samples. The CDR3 nucleotides read TGCAGCGTACCCTCCCAGGGGGAACATGGCTACACCTTC. Its translation: CSVPSQGEHGYTF.